This T cell receptor beta chain was sequenced in a study of blood T cells in healthy people across ages. Whole-study results and caveats: Long-lived donors exceeded aged donors in naive CD4+ cells and diversity.

In regard to this clonotype: Antigen specificity is unknown.

The CDR3 is 15 amino acids. V shed 6 bases and J shed 3 bases, with 12 bases lying between them. Germline lookup yields CDR1 LGHNA and CDR2 YSLEER. Then a second PCR, running roughly 7 to 11 cycles, was carried out with a sample-barcoded 5' primer and a J-beta primer mix. Each cDNA molecule was tagged by a template-switch adaptor that had 12 random nucleotides. A single record per CDR3 protein comes from TCRdb applying MiXCR to the 5' RACE reads. The data show over 1,300,000 distinct CDR3 sequences, with around 59% seen just once and under 8.5% held by the top ten. This TCR was sampled from a man between 18 and 35 years old in good health. The V and J genes are TRBV4-3 and TRBJ2-6; no firm D call. Sample: blood. This CDR3 reads CASSDLRVGANVLTF. Here the CDR3 DNA reads TGCGCCAGCAGTGACCTGAGAGTTGGGGCCAACGTCCTGACTTTC.